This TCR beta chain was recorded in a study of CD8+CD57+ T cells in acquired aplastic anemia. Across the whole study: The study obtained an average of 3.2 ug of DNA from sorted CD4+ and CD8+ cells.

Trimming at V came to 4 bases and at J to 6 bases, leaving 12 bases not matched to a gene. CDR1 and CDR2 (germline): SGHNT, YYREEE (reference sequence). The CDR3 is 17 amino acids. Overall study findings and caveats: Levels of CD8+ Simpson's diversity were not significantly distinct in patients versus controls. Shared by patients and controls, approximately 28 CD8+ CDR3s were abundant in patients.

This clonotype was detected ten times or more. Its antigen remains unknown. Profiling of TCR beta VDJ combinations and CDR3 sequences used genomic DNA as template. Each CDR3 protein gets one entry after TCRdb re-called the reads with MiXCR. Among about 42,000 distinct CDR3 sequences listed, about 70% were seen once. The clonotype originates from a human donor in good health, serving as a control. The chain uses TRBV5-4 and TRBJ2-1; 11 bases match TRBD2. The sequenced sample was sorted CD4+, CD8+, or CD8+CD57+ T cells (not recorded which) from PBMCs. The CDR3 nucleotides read TGTGCCAGCAGCCGCGACAGGGGAGGACTAGCGGGCAATGAGCAGTTCTTC. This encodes CASSRDRGGLAGNEQFF.